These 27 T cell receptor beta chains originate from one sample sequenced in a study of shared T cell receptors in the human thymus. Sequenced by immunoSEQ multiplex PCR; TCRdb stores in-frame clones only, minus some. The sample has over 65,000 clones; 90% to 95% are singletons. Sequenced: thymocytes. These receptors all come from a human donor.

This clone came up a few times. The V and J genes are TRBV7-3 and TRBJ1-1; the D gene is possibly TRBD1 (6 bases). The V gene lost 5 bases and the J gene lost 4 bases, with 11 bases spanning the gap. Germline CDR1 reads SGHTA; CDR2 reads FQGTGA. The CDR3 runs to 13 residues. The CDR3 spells CASSPRGSTEAFF. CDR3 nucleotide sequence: TGTGCCAGCAGCCCGAGGGGGTCCACTGAAGCTTTCTTT.

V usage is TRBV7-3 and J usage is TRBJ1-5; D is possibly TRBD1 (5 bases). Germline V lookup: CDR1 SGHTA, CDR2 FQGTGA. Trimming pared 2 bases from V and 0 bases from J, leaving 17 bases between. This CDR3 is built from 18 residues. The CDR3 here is CASSLPKRRGYSNQPQHF. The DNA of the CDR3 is TGTGCCAGCAGCTTACCTAAACGTAGGGGTTATAGCAATCAGCCCCAGCATTTT.

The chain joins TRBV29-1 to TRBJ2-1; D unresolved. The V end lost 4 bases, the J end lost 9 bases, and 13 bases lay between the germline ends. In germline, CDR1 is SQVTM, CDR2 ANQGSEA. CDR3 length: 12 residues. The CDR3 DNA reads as TGCAGCGTTGCTCCGGTTCCAGGTGAGCAGTTCTTC. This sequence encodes CSVAPVPGEQFF.

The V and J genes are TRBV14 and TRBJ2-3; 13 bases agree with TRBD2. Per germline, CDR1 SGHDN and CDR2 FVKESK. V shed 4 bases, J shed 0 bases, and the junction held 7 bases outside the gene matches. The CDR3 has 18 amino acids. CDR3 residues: CASSLTSGGADSTDTQYF. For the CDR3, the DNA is TGTGCCAGCAGCCTCACTAGCGGGGGGGCGGATAGCACAGATACGCAGTATTTT.

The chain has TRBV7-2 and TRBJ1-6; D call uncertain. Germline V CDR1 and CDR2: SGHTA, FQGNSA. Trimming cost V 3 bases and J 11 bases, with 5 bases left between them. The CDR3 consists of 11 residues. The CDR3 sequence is CASSFNAPLHF. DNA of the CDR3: TGTGCCAGCAGCTTTAACGCACCCCTCCACTTT.

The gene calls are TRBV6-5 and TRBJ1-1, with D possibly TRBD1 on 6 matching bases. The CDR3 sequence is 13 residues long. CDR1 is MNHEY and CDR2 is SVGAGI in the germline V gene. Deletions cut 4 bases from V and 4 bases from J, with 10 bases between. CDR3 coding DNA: TGTGCCAGCAGTTCGGGGGCGAGCACTGAAGCTTTCTTT. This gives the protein CASSSGASTEAFF.

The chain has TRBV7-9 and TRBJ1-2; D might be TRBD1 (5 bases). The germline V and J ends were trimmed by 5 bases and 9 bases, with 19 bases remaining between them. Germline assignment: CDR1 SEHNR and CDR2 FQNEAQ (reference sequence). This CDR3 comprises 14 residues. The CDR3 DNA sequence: TGTGCCAGCAGCCCCCGTAGGGAGGGGTTCCGCTACACCTTC. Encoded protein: CASSPRREGFRYTF.

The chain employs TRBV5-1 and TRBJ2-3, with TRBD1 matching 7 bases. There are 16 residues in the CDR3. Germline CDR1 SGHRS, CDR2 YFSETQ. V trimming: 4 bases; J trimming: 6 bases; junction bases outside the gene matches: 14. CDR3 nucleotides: TGCGCCAGCAGCCCGCTTGACAGGGCATCATCCGATACGCAGTATTTT. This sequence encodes CASSPLDRASSDTQYF.

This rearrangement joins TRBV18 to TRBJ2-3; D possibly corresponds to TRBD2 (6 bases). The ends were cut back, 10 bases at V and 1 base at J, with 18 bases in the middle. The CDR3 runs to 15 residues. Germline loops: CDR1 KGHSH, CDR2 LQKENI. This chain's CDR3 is CATRTTWGGTDTQYF. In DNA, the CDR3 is TGTGCCACAAGGACCACATGGGGGGGCACAGATACGCAGTATTTT. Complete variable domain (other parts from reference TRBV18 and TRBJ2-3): NAGVMQNPRHLVRRRGQEARLRCSPMKGHSHVYWYRQLPEEGLKFMVYLQKENIIDESGMPKERFSAEFPKEGPSILRIQQVVRGDSAAYFCATRTTWGGTDTQYFGPGTRLTVL.

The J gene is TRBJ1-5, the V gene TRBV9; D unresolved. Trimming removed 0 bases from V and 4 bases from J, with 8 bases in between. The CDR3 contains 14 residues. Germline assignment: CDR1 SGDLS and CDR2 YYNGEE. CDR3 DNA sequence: TGTGCCAGCAGCGTAGCGTCGTGGAATCAGCCCCAGCATTTT. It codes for CASSVASWNQPQHF.

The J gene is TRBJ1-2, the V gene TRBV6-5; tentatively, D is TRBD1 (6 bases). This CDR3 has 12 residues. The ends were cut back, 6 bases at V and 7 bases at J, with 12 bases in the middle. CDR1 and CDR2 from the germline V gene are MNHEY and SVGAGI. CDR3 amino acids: CASREQGIGYTF. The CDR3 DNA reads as TGTGCCAGCAGGGAACAGGGAATTGGCTACACCTTC.

This CDR3 reads CASSERQSSYEQYF. CDR3 DNA sequence: TGTGCCAGCAGTGAAAGACAGTCCTCCTACGAGCAGTACTTC. The chain carries TRBV25-1 and TRBJ2-7, with D possibly matching TRBD1 (5 bases). The ends were cut back, 2 bases at V and 0 bases at J, with 8 bases in the middle. Germline assignment: CDR1 MGHDK and CDR2 SYGVNS. CDR3 length equals 14 residues.

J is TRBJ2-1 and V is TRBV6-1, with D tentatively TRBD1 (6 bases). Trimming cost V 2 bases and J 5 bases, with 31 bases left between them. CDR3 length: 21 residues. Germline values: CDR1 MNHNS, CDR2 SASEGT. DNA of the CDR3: TGTGCCAGCAGTGAATATTCCGTTACAGGGATTAAAATCGGGGCAGACAATGAGCAGTTCTTC. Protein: CASSEYSVTGIKIGADNEQFF.

The CDR3 region has the DNA TGCGCCAGCAGGTGGACCGTTGGACCGGGACAGAGACCCCCCCTGACTACCTACGAGCAGTACTTC. The encoded protein is CASRWTVGPGQRPPLTTYEQYF. This chain uses TRBV5-1 with TRBJ2-7; the match to TRBD1 covers 7 bases. CDR1 SGHRS and CDR2 YFSETQ come from the germline V gene. This CDR3 comprises 22 residues. The trim removed 5 bases at V and 2 bases at J, leaving 31 bases unmatched.

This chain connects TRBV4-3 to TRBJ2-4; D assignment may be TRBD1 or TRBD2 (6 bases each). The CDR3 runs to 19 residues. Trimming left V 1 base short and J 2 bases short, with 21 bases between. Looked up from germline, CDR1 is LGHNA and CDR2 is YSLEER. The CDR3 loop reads CASSQGVLHRDLPKNIQYF. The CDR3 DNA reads TGCGCCAGCAGCCAAGGGGTTCTTCACAGGGACTTACCCAAAAACATTCAGTACTTC.

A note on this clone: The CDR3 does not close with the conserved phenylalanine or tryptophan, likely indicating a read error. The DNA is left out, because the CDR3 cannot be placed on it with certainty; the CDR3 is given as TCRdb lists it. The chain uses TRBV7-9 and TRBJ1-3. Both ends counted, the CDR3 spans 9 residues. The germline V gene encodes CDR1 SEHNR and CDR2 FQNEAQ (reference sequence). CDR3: CASSLVGPR.

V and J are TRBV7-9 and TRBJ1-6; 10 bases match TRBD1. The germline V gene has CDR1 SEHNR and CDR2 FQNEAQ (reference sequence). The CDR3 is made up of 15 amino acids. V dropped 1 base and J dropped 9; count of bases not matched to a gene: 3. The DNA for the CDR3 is TGTGCCAGCAGCTTAGGTCGGACAGGGGGTTCACCCCTCCACTTT. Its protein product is CASSLGRTGGSPLHF. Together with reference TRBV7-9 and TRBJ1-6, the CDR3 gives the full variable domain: DTGVSQNPRHKITKRGQNVTFRCDPISEHNRLYWYRQTLGQGPEFLTYFQNEAQLEKSRLLSDRFSAERPKGSFSTLEIQRTEQGDSAMYLCASSLGRTGGSPLHFGNGTRLTVT.

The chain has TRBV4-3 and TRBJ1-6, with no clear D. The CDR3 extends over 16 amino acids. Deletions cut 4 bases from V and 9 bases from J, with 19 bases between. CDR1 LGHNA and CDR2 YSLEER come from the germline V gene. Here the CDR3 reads CASSRKDSLRGSPLHF. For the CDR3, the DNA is TGCGCCAGCAGCCGGAAGGACTCCCTTCGGGGTTCACCCCTCCACTTT.

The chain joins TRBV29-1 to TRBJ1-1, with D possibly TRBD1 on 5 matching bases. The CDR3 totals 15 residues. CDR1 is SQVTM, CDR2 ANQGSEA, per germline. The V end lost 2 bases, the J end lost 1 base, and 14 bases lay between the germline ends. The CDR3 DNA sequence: TGCAGCGTTGAAAAAGTAGGGCAGGGGAACACTGAAGCTTTCTTT. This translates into CSVEKVGQGNTEAFF. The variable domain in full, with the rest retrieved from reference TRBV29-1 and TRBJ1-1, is SAVISQKPSRDICQRGTSLTIQCQVDSQVTMMFWYRQQPGQSLTLIATANQGSEATYESGFVIDKFPISRPNLTFSTLTVSNMSPEDSSIYLCSVEKVGQGNTEAFFGQGTRLTVV.

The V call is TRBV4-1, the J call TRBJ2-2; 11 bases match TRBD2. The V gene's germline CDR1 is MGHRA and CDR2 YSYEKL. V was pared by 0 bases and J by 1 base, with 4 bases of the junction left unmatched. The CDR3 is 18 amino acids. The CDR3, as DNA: TGCGCCAGCAGCCAAGAAACTAGCGGGGGCCTGAACACCGGGGAGCTGTTTTTT. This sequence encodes CASSQETSGGLNTGELFF.

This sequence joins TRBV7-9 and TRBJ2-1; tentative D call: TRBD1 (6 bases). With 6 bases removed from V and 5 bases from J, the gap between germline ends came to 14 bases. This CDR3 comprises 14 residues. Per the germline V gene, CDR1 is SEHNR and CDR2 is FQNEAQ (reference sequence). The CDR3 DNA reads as TGTGCCAGCAGACCAACGGACAGAGACAATGAGCAGTTCTTC. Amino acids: CASRPTDRDNEQFF.

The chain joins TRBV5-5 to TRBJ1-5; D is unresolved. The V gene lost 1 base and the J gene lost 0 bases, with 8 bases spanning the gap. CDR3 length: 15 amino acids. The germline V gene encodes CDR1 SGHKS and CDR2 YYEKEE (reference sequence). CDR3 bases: TGTGCCAGCAGCTTGCAGCAGATTAGCAATCAGCCCCAGCATTTT. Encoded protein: CASSLQQISNQPQHF.

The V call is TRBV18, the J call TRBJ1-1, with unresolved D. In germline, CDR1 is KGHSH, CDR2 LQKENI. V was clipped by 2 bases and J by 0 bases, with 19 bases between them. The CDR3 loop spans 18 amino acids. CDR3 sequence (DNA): TGTGCCAGCTCACCAGGGTACAGAGTCCAAACTATGAACACTGAAGCTTTCTTT. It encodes CASSPGYRVQTMNTEAFF.

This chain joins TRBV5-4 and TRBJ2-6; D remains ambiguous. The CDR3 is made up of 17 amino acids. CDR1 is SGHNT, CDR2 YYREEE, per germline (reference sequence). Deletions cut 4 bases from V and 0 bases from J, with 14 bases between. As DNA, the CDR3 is TGTGCCAGCAGCAAGTCGGTCAGACGCTCTGGGGCCAACGTCCTGACTTTC. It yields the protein CASSKSVRRSGANVLTF.

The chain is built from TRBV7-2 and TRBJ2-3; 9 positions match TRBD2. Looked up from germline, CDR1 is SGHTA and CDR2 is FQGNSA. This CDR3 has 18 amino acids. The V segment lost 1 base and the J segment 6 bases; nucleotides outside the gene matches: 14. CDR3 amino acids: CASSLVSKKRGAVDTQYF. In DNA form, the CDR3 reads TGTGCCAGCAGCTTAGTTTCAAAGAAGCGGGGGGCCGTGGATACGCAGTATTTT.

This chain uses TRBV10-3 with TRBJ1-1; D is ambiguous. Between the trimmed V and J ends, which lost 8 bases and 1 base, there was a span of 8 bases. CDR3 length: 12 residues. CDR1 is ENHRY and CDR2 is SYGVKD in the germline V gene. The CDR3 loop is CAIGIGNTEAFF. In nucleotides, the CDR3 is TGTGCCATCGGGATAGGGAACACTGAAGCTTTCTTT.

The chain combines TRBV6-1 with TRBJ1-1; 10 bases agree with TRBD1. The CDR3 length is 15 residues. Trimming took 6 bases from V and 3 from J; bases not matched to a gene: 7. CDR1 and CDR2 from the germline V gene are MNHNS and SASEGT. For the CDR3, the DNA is TGTGCCAGCAGGGGGGACAGGGGAAGGGACACTGAAGCTTTCTTT. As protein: CASRGDRGRDTEAFF.